Listed here is a single TCR beta chain. No antigen is known for it. These data come from a study of human T cells and chemical hapten exposure. Study as a whole: Sensitizing treatment utilized 2% DPC over a 2 cm by 2 cm portion of upper inner arm skin. Whole-study findings and limits: Positive correlation was observed between PT1 expanded TCR counts and patch test score. DPC sensitization left the count of TCRs above 1 in 1000 unchanged.

Each CDR3 protein gets one entry after TCRdb re-called the RACE reads with MiXCR. The table has tens of thousands of distinct CDR3 sequences, around 11% seen once. The CDR3 loop spans 15 amino acids. The V end lost 2 bases, the J end lost 5 bases, and 12 bases lay between the germline ends. The germline CDR1 and CDR2 sequences are MNHEY and SVGAGI. Time point meaning: pre-sensitization, week 0. Treatment noted: therapeutic diphenylcyclopropenone sensitization with weekly scalp DPC. The drawing of blood occurred before each patch test was applied. The chain has TRBV6-5 and TRBJ2-2, with D possibly matching TRBD1 (5 bases). Specimen: whole blood, collected in connection with sensitization to the hapten diphenylcyclopropenone (DPC). The sequence was collected from a woman aged 35 to 49 with alopecia areata. Some clones in this sample may be carry-over from other donors' samples. The CDR3 protein is CASSYVQGWTGELFF. As DNA, the CDR3 is TGTGCCAGCAGTTACGTGCAGGGTTGGACCGGGGAGCTGTTTTTT.